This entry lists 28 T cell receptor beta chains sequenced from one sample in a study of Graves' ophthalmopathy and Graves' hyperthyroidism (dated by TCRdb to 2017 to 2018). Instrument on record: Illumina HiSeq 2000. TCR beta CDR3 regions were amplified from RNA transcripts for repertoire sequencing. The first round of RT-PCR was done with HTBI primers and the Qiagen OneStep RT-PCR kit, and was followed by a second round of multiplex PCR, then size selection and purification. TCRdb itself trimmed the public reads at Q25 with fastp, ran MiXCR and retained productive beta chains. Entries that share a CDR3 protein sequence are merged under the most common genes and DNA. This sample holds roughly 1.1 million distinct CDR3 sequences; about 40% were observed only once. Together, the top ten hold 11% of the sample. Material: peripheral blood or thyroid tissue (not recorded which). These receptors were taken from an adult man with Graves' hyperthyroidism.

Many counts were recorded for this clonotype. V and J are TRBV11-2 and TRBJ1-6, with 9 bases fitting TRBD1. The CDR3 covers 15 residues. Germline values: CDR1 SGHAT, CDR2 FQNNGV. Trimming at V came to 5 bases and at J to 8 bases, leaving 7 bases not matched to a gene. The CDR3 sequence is CASSLDRGGDSPLHF. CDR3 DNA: TGTGCCAGCAGCCTGGACAGGGGAGGGGATTCACCCCTCCACTTT. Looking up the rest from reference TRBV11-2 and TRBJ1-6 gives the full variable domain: EAGVAQSPRYKIIEKRQSVAFWCNPISGHATLYWYQQILGQGPKLLIQFQNNGVVDDSQLPKDRFSAERLKGVDSTLKIQPAKLEDSAVYLCASSLDRGGDSPLHFGNGTRLTVT.

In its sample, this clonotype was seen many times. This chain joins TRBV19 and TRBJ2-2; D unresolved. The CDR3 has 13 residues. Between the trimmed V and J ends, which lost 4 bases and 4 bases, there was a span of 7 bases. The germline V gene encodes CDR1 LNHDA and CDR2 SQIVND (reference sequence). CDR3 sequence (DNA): TGTGCCAGTAGTAACCAGATCACCGGGGAGCTGTTTTTT. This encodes CASSNQITGELFF.

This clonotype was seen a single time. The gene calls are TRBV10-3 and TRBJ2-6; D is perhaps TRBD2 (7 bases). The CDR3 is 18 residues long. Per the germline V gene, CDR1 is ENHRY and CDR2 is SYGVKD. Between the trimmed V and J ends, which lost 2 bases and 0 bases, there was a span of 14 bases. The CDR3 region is CAISERGAVSSGANVLTF. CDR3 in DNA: TGTGCCATCAGTGAGCGGGGGGCGGTGAGCTCTGGGGCCAACGTCCTGACTTTC.

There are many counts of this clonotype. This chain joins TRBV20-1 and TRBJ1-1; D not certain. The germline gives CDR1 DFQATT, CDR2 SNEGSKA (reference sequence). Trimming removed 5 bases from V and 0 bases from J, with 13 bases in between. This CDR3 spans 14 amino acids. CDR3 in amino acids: CSAWRGGMNTEAFF. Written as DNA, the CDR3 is TGCAGTGCTTGGCGGGGTGGGATGAACACTGAAGCTTTCTTT.

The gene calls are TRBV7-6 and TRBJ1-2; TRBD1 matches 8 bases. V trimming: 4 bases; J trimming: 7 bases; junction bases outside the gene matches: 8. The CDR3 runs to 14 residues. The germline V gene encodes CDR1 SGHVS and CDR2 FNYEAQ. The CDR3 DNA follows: TGTGCCAGCAGCTCCTCGCAGGGGGCGAGTGGCTACACCTTC. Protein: CASSSSQGASGYTF.

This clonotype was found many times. The CDR3 sequence: CSVEIGQPYEQYF. CDR3 sequence (DNA): TGCAGCGTTGAAATTGGGCAGCCCTACGAGCAGTACTTC. The chain combines TRBV29-1 with TRBJ2-7; D unresolved. Germline V lookup: CDR1 SQVTM, CDR2 ANQGSEA. This CDR3 region has 13 residues. The V gene lost 2 bases and the J gene lost 2 bases, with 10 bases spanning the gap.

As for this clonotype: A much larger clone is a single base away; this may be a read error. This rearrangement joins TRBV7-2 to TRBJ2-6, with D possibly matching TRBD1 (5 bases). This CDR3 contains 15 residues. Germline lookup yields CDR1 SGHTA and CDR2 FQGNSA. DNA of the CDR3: TGTGCCAGCAGCTCTCTGAACTCTGGGGCCAACGTCCCGACTTTC. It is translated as CASSSLNSGANVPTF.

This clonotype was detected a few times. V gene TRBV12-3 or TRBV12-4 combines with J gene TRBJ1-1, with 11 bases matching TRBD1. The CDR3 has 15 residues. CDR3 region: CAARGTGGWDTEAFF. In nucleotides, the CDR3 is TGTGCGGCCAGAGGGACAGGGGGTTGGGACACTGAAGCTTTCTTT.

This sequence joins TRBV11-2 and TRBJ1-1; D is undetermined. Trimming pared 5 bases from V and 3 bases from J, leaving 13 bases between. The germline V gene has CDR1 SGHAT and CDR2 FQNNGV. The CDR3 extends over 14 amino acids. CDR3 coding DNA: TGTGCCAGCAGCCGTCTCCCCGGGGACACTGAAGCTTTCTTT. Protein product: CASSRLPGDTEAFF. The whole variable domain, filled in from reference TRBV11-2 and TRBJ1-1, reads EAGVAQSPRYKIIEKRQSVAFWCNPISGHATLYWYQQILGQGPKLLIQFQNNGVVDDSQLPKDRFSAERLKGVDSTLKIQPAKLEDSAVYLCASSRLPGDTEAFFGQGTRLTVV.

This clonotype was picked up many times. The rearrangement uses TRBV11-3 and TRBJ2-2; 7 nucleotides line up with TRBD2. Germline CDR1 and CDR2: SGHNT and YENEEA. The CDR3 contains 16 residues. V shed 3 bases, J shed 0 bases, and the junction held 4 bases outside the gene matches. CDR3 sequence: CASSLSGGTNTGELFF. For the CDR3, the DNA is TGTGCCAGCAGCTTGTCCGGGGGGACGAACACCGGGGAGCTGTTTTTT.

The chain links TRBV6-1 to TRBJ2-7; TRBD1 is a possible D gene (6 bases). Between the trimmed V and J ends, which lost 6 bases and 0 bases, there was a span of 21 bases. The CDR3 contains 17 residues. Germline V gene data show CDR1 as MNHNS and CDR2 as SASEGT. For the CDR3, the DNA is TGTGCCAGCAGAAGGACCGTGGGGGCGAAGACCTCCTACGAGCAGTACTTC. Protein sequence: CASRRTVGAKTSYEQYF.

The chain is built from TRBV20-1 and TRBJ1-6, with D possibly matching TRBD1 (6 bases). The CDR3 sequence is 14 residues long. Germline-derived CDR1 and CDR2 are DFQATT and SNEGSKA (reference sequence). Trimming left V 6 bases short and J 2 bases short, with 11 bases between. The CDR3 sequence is CSAPDRTYNSPLHF. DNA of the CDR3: TGCAGTGCACCGGACAGAACCTATAATTCACCCCTCCACTTT.

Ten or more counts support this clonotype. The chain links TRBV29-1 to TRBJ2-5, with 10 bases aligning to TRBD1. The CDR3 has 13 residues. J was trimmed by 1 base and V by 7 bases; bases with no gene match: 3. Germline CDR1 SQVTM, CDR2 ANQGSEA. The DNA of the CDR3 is TGCAGCGCCGACAGGGGGCTCCAAGAGACCCAGTACTTC. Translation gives CSADRGLQETQYF.

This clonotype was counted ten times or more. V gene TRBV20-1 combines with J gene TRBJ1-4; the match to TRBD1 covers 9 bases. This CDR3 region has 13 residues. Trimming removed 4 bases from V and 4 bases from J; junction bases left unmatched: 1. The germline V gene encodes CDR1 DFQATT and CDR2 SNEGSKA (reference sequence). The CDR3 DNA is TGCAGTGCTACGACAGGGGGTAATGAAAAACTGTTTTTT. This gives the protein CSATTGGNEKLFF.

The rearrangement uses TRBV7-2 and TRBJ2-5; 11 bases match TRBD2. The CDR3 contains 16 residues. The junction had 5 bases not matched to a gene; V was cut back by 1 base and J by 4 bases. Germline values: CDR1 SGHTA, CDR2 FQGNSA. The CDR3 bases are TGTGCCAGCAGCTTAGGCCCCGGGACTAGCGGAGAGACCCAGTACTTC. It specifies CASSLGPGTSGETQYF.

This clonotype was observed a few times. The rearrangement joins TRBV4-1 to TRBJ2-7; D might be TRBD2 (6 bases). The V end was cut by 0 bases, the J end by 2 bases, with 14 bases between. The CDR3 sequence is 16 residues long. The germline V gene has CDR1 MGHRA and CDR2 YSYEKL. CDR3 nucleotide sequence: TGCGCCAGCAGCCAAGATATCGGGACTGAGACCTACGAGCAGTACTTC. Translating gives CASSQDIGTETYEQYF.

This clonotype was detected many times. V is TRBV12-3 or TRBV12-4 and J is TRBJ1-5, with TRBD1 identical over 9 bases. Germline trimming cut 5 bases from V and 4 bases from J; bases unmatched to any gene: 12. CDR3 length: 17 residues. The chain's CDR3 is CASSPRTGEARNQPQHF. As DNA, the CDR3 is TGTGCCAGCAGTCCCCGGACAGGGGAGGCACGGAATCAGCCCCAGCATTTT.

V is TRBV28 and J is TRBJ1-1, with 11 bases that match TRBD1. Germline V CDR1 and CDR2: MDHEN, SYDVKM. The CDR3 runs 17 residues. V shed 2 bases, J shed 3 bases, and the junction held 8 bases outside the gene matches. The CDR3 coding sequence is TGTGCCAGCAGTTTACCAACGGGACAGGGGGAGCACACTGAAGCTTTCTTT. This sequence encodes CASSLPTGQGEHTEAFF. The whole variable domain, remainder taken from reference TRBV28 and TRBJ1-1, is DVKVTQSSRYLVKRTGEKVFLECVQDMDHENMFWYRQDPGLGLRLIYFSYDVKMKEKGDIPEGYSVSREKKERFSLILESASTNQTSMYLCASSLPTGQGEHTEAFFGQGTRLTVV.

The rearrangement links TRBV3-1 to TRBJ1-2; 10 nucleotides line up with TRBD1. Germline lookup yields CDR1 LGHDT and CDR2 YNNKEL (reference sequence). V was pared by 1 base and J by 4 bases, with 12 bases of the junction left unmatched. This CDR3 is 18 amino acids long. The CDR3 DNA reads TGTGCCAGCAGCCAAGCATTGGGACAGGGGCCGGAGGTCTATGGCTACACCTTC. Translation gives CASSQALGQGPEVYGYTF. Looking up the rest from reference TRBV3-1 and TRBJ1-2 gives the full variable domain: DTAVSQTPKYLVTQMGNDKSIKCEQNLGHDTMYWYKQDSKKFLKIMFSYNNKELIINETVPNRFSPKSPDKAHLNLHINSLELGDSAVYFCASSQALGQGPEVYGYTFGSGTRLTVV.

In DNA, the CDR3 is TGCAGCGTTGAAGATGGGACAGGGGACTCACCCCTCCACTTT. Protein sequence: CSVEDGTGDSPLHF. The chain combines TRBV29-1 with TRBJ1-6; TRBD1 agrees at 10 bases. Germline CDR1 reads SQVTM; CDR2 reads ANQGSEA. CDR3 length: 14 amino acids. J gave up 10 bases and V 0 bases, and 3 bases lay outside the gene matches.

CDR3 in amino acids: CASSTTSGAYEQYF. CDR3 DNA: TGTGCCAGTAGCACGACTAGCGGTGCCTACGAGCAGTACTTC. V and J are TRBV19 and TRBJ2-7; TRBD2 aligns across 9 bases. CDR3 length: 14 amino acids. Germline V gene lookup returns CDR1 LNHDA and CDR2 SQIVND (reference sequence). The junction had 5 bases not matched to a gene; V was cut back by 6 bases and J by 2 bases.

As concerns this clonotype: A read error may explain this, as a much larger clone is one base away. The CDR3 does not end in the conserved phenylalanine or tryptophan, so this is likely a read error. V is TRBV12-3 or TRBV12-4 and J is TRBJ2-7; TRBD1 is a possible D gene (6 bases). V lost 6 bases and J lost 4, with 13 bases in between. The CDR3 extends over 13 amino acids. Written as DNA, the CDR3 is TGTGCCAGCAGCCGGGGACAACCTTACGAGCAGTACCTC. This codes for CASSRGQPYEQYL.

This CDR3 is CASSLRPPGQGFHEQYF. Written as DNA, the CDR3 is TGTGCCAGCAGTTTACGACCTCCGGGACAGGGGTTCCACGAGCAGTACTTC. The J gene is TRBJ2-7, the V gene TRBV27; 10 bases match TRBD1. The V segment lost 2 bases and the J segment 5 bases; nucleotides outside the gene matches: 12. This CDR3 is 17 amino acids long. Looked up from germline, CDR1 is MNHEY and CDR2 is SMNVEV (reference sequence).

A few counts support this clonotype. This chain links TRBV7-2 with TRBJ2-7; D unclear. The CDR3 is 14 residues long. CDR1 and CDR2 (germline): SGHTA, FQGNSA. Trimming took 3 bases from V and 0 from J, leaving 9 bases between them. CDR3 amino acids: CASSFGLNSYEQYF. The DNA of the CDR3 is TGTGCCAGCAGCTTTGGTTTAAACTCCTACGAGCAGTACTTC.

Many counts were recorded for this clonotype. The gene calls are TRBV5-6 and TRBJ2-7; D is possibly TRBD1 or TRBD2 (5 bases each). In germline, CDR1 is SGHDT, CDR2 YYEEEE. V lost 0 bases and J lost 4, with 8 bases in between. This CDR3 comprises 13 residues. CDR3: CASSLAGRYEQYF. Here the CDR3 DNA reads TGTGCCAGCAGCTTGGCGGGACGTTACGAGCAGTACTTC.

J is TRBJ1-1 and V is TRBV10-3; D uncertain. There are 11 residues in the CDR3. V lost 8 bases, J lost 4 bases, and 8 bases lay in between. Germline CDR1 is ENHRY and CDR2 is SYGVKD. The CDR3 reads CAILASTEAFF. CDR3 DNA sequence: TGTGCCATCTTGGCCAGCACTGAAGCTTTCTTT.

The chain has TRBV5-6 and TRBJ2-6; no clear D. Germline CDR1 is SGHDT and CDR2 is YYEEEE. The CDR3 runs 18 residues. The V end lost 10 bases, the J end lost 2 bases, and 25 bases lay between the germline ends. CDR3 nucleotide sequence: TGTGCCTGGACCGGCTATCGGCTCCGATGGGCTGGGGCCAACGTCCTGACTTTC. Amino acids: CAWTGYRLRWAGANVLTF.

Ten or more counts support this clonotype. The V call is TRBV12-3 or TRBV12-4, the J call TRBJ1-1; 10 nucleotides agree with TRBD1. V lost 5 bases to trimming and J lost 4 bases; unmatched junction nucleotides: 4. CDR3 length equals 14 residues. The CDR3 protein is CASSIRDRGTEAFF. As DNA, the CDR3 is TGTGCCAGCAGTATCCGGGACAGGGGCACTGAAGCTTTCTTT.